This paragraph covers one T cell receptor beta chain sequence. Its antigen remains unknown. The CDR3 runs to 13 residues. Trimming stripped 4 bases from V and 7 bases from J, with 14 bases between. Germline CDR1 reads SGHVS; CDR2 reads FNYEAQ. The PCR had 60 Vbeta and 13 Jbeta primers. Authors' processing steps: As a later analysis found, there were 80 million or so unique TCR beta chains, of which approximately 10 million were shared. Assay used: immunoSEQ multiplex PCR; TCRdb lists only in-frame clones, some missing. That table gives V, J and clone size, and the DNA gave D and trimming. There are 150,000 to 200,000 clones in the sample; around 78% occur only once, and approximately 2.2% lies in the top ten. This sample stems from a study of cytomegalovirus exposure and HLA in healthy donors. Study-level results: Specificity for CMV antigens was confirmed in vitro for three of the CMV-associated chains. About 87% or about 30% of the time was how often most TCR beta V segments were productive, according to an earlier analysis. A later analysis associated around 17,000 TCR beta sequences with HLA alleles at a 0.05 false discovery rate.

The clonotype originates from a woman aged 30 to 39 in good health and CMV-seropositive. What was sequenced was PBMCs. V and J are TRBV7-6 and TRBJ2-7; D possibly corresponds to TRBD2 (5 bases). The CDR3 reads CASSSSGLGEQYF. The CDR3 DNA follows: TGTGCCAGCAGCTCTAGTGGACTTGGGGAGCAGTACTTC.